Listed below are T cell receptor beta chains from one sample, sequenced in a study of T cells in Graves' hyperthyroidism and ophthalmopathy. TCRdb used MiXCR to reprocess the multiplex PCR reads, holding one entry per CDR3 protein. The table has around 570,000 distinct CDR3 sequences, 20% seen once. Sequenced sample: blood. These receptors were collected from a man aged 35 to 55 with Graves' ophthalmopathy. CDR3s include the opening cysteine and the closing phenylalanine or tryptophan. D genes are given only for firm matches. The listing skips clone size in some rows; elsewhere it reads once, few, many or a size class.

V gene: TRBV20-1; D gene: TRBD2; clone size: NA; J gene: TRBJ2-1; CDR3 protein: CSALGLAGGEQFF
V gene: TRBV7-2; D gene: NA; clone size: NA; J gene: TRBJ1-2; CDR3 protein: CASSLSSVSTRLGGYTF
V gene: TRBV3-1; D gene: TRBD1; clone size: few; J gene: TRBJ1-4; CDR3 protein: CASSRRGHDGGKLFF
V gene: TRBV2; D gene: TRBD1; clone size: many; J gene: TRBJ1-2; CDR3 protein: CASSDGGTADGYTF
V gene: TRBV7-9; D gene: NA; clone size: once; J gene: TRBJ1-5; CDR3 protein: CASSLELEPRHF
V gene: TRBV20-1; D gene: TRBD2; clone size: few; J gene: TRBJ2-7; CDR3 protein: CSARRRGRSGRWYEQYF
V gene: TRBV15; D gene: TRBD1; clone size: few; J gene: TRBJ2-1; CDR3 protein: CATSWDRTYEQFF
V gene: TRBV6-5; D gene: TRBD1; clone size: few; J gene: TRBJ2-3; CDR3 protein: CASSYRQGASTDTQYF
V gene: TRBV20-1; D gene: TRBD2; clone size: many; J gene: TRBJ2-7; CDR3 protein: CSASGTSGDEQYF
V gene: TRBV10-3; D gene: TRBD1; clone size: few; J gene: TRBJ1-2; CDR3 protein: CAISQGAGANYGYTF
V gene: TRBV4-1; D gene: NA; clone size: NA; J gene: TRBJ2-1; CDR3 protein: CASSQVGGPYNEQFF
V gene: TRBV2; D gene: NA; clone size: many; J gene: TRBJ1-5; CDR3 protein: CASSETDPHSNQPQHF
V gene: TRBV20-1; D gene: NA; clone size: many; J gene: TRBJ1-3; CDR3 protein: CSARVGGNTIYF
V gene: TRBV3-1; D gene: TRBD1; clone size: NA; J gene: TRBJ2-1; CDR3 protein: CASSQERQGLGNEQFF
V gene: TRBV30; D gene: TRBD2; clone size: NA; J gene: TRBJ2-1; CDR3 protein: CAWSEPAGAYNEQFF
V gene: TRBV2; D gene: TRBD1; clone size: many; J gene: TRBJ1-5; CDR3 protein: CARGDSNSNQPQHF
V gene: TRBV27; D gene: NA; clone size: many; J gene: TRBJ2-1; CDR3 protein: CASSLVMGNEQFF
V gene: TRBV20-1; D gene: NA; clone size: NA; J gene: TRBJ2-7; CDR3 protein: CSAGENREREQYF
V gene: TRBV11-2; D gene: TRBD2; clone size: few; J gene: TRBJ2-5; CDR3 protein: CASGYPPTGTSGRAQETQYF
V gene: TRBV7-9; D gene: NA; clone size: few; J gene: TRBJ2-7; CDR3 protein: CASSLVPRETYEQYF
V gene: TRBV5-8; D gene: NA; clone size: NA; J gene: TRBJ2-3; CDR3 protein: CASISQGPYIGTQYF
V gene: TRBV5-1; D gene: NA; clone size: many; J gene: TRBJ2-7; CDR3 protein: CASSLVHITGEQYF
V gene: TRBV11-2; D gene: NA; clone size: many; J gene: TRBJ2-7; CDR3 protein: CASSLNIRSHEQYF
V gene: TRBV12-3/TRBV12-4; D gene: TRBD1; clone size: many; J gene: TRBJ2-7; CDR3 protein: CASSLRQGGSKQYF
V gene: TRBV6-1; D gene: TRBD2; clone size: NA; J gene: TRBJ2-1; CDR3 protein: CASSVGTSGPYNEQFF
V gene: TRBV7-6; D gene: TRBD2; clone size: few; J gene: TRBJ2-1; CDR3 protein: CASSFRGGAYNEQFF
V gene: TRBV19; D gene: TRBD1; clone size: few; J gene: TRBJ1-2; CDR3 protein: CASSTSDRGPLHYGYTF
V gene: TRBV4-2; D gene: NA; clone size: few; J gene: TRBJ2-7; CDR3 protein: CASSQGTGASYEQYF
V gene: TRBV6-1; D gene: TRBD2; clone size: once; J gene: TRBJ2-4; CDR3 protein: CASRPPGLTGDGKNIQYF
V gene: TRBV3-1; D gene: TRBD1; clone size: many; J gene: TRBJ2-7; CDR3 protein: CASSHSWDREGYEQYF
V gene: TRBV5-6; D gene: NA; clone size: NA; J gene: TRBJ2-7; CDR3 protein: CASSLKQTLAGYEQYF
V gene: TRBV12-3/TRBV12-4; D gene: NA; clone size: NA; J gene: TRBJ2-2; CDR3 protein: CASSIRGGFNTGELFF
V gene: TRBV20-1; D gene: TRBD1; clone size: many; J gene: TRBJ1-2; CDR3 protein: CSAGTGGTNYGYTF
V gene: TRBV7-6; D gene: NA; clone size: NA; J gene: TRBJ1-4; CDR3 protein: CASSLTGNNEKLFF
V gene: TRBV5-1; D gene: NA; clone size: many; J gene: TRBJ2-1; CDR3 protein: CASSLSRLGYNEQFF
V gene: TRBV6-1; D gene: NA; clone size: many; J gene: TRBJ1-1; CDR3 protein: CASSEPLYTEAFF
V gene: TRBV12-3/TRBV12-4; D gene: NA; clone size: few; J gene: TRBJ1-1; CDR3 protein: CASSRKIITEAFF
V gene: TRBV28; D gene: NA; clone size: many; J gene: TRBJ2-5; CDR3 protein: CASSPQGGEETQYF
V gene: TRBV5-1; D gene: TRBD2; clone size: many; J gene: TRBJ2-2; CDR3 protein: CASSPASGRPNTGELFF
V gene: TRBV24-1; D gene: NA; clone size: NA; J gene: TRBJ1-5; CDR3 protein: CATSEGVSNQPQHF
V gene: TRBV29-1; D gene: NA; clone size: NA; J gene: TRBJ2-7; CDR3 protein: CSVEVPSSNSYEQYF
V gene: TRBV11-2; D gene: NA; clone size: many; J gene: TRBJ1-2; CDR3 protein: CASSLRGGVDGYTF
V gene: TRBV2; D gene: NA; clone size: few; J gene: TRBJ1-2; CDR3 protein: CASTGAGRAHAGRKSPPGYTF
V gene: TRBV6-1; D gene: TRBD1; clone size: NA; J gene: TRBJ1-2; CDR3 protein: CASSSPAQTGANYGYTF
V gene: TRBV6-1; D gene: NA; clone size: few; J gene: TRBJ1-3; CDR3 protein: CASRKGRGAGNTIYF
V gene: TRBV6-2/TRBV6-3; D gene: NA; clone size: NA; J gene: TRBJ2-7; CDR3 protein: CASSEERYEQYF
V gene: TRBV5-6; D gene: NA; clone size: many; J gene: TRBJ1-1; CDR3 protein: CASSYGTFNTEAFF
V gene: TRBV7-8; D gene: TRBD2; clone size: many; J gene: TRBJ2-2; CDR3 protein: CASSLSLAGGWNGELFF
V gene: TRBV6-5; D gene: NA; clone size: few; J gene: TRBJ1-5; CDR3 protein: CASSYRDGSNQPQHF
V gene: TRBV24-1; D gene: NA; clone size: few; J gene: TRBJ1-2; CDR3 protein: CATSLRTLNYGYTF
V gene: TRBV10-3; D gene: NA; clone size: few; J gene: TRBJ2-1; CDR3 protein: CAISNQVGVRDEQFF
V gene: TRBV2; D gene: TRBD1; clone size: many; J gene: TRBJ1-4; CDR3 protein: CASSDTGTDAEKLFF
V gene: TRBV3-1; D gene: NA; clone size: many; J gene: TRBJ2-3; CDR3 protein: CASSQGSSSPTQYF
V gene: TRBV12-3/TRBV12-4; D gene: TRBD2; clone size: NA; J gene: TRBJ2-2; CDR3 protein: CASSSLTSGRAAGELFF
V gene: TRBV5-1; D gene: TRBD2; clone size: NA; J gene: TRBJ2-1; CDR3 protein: CASSFAGGAHNEQFF
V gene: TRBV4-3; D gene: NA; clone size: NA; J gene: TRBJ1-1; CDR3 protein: CASSQIVGNTEAFF
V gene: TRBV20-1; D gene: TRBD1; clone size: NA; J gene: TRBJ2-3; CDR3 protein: CSAKQGVWDTQYF
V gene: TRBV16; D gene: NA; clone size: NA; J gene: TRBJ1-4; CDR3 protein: CASSDLTVSNEKLFF
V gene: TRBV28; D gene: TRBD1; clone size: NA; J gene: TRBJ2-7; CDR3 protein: CASRRTGTSYEQYF
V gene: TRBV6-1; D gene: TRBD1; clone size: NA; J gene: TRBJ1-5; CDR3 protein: CASSATGGWQPQHF